The present T cell receptor (beta chain) was sequenced within a study of blood T cells in healthy people across ages (dated by TCRdb to the mid-2010s). Background for the entire study: In model experiments, roughly one uniquely barcoded TCR beta cDNA molecule per two T cells was captured by template switching. To track age-related changes in TCR beta repertoire diversity, the study relied on deep sequencing normalized with unique cDNA molecular identifiers. The donors were divided into four age groups: young (average around 17 years), middle-aged (almost 40), aged (around 67) and long-lived (about 84). To avoid experimental bias, donors of different ages were distributed randomly across sequencing lanes. Two additional independent replicas of 1 million unique cDNA reads from the same blood draw were analyzed for two donors (one aged 18 to 29 and one aged 80 or older). Overall results and qualifications from the work: Conclusive comparison of naive and antigen-experienced compartments was prevented by the profiling of bulk unsorted PBMCs. The percentage of naive T cells measured by flow cytometry correlated strongly with observed TCR beta diversity. Observed TCR beta diversity per million T cells fell roughly linearly with age, and a significant reduction was already apparent by age approximately 41. Estimates of total diversity based on one million sequenced T cells were considered lower bounds and underestimates. Donor CMV infection status was unknown, potentially confounding age-related changes in expanded clonotypes. Compared with the aged group, more naive CD4+ T cells, fewer expanded clones and increased TCR diversity were shown by the long-lived group, suggesting age selection.

V was cut back by 4 bases and J by 11 bases, leaving a gap of 23 bases between them. For CDR1 and CDR2, the germline V gene lists LGHNA and YSLEER. Including the terminal cysteine and phenylalanine, the CDR3 comprises 15 residues. The DNA shown is the 45-base CDR3, in frame from base 1. As for this clonotype: It has no known antigen specificity. Base qualities are not provided; no much larger clone lies one nucleotide away.

The roughly 39 donors, aged about 6 to 90 years, were systemically healthy Caucasian individuals from Russia. Approximately 9.7 milliliters of peripheral blood were drawn from each donor into EDTA-treated Vacutainer tubes. Ficoll-Paque density-gradient centrifugation was used to isolate PBMCs, with at least 6.5 million per sample. Trizol reagent was used to extract total RNA from PBMCs, with at least 5 micrograms per sample. For every donor, an aliquot of PBMCs went through flow cytometry to measure the percentages of naive CD45RAhigh/CD27high T cells. The protocol used for the library was 5' RACE. Sequencing took place on an Illumina HiSeq 2500. The second PCR ran for about 6 to 12 cycles and used a J-beta primer mix along with a sample-barcoded 5' primer. A unique molecular identifier was introduced onto each TCR beta cDNA molecule by a template-switch 5' adaptor carrying 12 random nucleotides. Each sample yielded at least 2.5 million CDR3-containing paired-end reads. First-strand cDNA synthesis was performed from all RNA using the Mint cDNA synthesis kit, with priming by a TRBC-specific oligonucleotide. After uracil-DNA glycosylase treatment, a first 18-cycle PCR used universal primers M1SS and BC2_uni_R on all cDNA. The source study handled its data this way. For normalization, 1 million high-quality reads, each with a distinct molecular identifier, were randomly selected from each sample. Reads sharing molecular identifiers were discarded rather than binned into consensus sequences. MiTCR, set to a Q25 quality threshold and the strictest error-elimination algorithm, was used for CDR3 identification, clonotype clustering and error correction. A nonparametric unseen species model with Euler transformation was used to estimate a lower bound on total TCR beta diversity. TCRdb reran the public reads through fastp at Q25 and MiXCR, keeping productive beta chains. Duplicate CDR3 protein sequences are folded into a single record with the most common DNA and genes. The V and J calls shown here were made by TCRdb, not taken from the authors' results. Present in this sample are hundreds of thousands of distinct CDR3 sequences, 56% of which were seen just once. Roughly 25% of the sample rests with the top ten.

The sequence derives from a middle-aged man in good health. Material for sequencing was blood. The receptor chain draws on TRBV4-3 and TRBJ2-5, and TRBD1 may be the D gene, going by 6 matching bases. Here the CDR3 is given as CASSRTVLPRVEQYF. At the DNA level, the sequence is TGCGCCAGCAGCCGGACAGTTCTGCCCAGAGTAGAGCAGTACTTC.